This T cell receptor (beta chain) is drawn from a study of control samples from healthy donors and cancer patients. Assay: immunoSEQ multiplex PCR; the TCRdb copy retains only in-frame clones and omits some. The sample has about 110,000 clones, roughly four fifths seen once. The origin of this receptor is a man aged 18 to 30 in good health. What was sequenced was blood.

The CDR3 here is CASSSQARNTDTQYF. Here the CDR3 DNA reads TGTGCCAGCAGCTCTCAGGCGCGCAACACAGATACGCAGTATTTT. The chain couples TRBV7-9 to TRBJ2-3; no clear D gene. V dropped 4 bases and J dropped 2 bases, with 13 bases sitting between them. In germline, CDR1 is SEHNR, CDR2 FQNEAQ (reference sequence). This CDR3 spans 15 amino acids.